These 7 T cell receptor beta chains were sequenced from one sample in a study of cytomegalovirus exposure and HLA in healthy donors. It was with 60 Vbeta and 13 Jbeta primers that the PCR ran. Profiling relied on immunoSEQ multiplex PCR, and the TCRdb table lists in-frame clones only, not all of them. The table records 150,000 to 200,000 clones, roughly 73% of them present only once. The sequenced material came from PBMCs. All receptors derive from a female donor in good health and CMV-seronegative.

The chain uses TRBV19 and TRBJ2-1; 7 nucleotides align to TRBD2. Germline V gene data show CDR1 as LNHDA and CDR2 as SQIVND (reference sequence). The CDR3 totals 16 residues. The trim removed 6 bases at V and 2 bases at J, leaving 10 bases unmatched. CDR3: CASSRPSGGTYNEQFF. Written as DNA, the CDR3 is TGTGCCAGTAGCCGCCCTAGCGGCGGTACCTACAATGAGCAGTTCTTC.

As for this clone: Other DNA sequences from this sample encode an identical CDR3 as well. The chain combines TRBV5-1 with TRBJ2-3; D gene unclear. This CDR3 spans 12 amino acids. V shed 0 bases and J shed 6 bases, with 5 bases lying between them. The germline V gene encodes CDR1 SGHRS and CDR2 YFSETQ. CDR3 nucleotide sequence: TGCGCCAGCAGCTTGGTTGCGGATACGCAGTATTTT. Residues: CASSLVADTQYF.

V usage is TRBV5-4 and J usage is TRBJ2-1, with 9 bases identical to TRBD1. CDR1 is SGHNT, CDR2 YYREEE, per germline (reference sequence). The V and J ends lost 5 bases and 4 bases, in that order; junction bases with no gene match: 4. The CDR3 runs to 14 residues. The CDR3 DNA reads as TGTGCCAGCAGACCGGGACAGGGTTACAATGAGCAGTTCTTC. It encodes CASRPGQGYNEQFF.

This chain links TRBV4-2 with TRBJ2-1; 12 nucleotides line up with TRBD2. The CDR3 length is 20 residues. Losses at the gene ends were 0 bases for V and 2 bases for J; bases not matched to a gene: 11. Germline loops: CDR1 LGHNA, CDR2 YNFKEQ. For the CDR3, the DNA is TGTGCCAGCAGCCAAGATAAGACTAGCGGGAGTCTTGGGACCTACAATGAGCAGTTCTTC. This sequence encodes CASSQDKTSGSLGTYNEQFF.

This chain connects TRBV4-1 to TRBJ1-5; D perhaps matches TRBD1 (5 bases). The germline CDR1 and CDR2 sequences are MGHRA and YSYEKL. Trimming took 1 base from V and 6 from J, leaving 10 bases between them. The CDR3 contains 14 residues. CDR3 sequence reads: CASSQVSGFQPQHF. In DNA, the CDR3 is TGCGCCAGCAGCCAAGTTTCAGGGTTTCAGCCCCAGCATTTT.

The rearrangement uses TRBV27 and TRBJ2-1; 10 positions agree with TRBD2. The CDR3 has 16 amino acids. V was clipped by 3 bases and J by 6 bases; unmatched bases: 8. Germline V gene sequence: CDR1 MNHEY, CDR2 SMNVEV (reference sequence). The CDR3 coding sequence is TGTGCCAGCAGTTTCCATGCTAGCGGGAGAGGCAATGAGCAGTTCTTC. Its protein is CASSFHASGRGNEQFF.

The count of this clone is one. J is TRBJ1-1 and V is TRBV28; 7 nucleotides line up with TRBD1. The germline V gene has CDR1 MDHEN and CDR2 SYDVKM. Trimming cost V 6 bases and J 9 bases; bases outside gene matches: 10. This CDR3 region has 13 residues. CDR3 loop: CASSPPPGQKAFF. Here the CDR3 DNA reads TGTGCCAGCAGCCCCCCCCCGGGACAGAAAGCTTTCTTT. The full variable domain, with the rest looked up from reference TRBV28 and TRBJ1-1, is DVKVTQSSRYLVKRTGEKVFLECVQDMDHENMFWYRQDPGLGLRLIYFSYDVKMKEKGDIPEGYSVSREKKERFSLILESASTNQTSMYLCASSPPPGQKAFFGQGTRLTVV.